One sample yielded the 18 T cell receptor beta chains listed below, sequenced in a study of blood T cells in healthy people across ages. Through a sample-barcoded 5' primer and a J-beta primer mix, a second PCR was run for 7 to 11 cycles. TCRdb ran MiXCR on the 5' RACE reads and lists one entry per CDR3 protein. The top ten clones hold approximately 13% of a sample with around 850,000 distinct CDR3 sequences, around 36% of them seen once. The sample taken for sequencing was blood. The receptors come from a man younger than 30 in good health.

There are many counts of this clonotype. This chain joins TRBV4-2 and TRBJ2-5, with a weak D call TRBD1 (6 bases). V lost 3 bases, J lost 2 bases, and 10 bases lay in between. The CDR3 runs to 14 residues. Germline V lookup: CDR1 LGHNA, CDR2 YNFKEQ. CDR3 residues: CASSQPGDQETQYF. The CDR3 nucleotides read TGTGCCAGCAGCCAGCCAGGGGATCAAGAGACCCAGTACTTC.

This clonotype was counted ten times or more. The chain couples TRBV20-1 to TRBJ2-7, with D unclear. The V end lost 0 bases, the J end lost 2 bases, and 11 bases lay between the germline ends. Germline loops: CDR1 DFQATT, CDR2 SNEGSKA (reference sequence). This CDR3 is 14 amino acids long. The CDR3 DNA follows: TGCAGTGCTAGAGACTTGGTTACAGCCTACGAGCAGTACTTC. It encodes CSARDLVTAYEQYF.

The CDR3: CASSYPGGGDNQPQHF. Here the CDR3 DNA reads TGTGCCAGCAGTTACCCCGGGGGAGGGGACAATCAGCCCCAGCATTTT. This chain uses TRBV6-5 with TRBJ1-5; weak D call: TRBD1 (5 bases). V lost 2 bases, J lost 3 bases, and 14 bases lay in between. The CDR3 length is 16 residues. CDR1 MNHEY and CDR2 SVGAGI come from the germline V gene.

A few counts support this clonotype. The V call is TRBV7-6, the J call TRBJ2-1, with D tentatively TRBD1 or TRBD2 (5 bases each). The germline V and J ends were trimmed by 5 bases and 8 bases, with 13 bases remaining between them. The germline gives CDR1 SGHVS, CDR2 FNYEAQ. The CDR3 has 13 residues. This CDR3 reads CASSQGRLDEQFF. The CDR3 coding sequence is TGTGCCAGCAGCCAGGGACGGCTTGATGAGCAGTTCTTC. Full variable domain (outside the CDR3, taken from reference TRBV7-6 and TRBJ2-1): GAGVSQSPRYKVTKRGQDVALRCDPISGHVSLYWYRQALGQGPEFLTYFNYEAQQDKSGLPNDRFSAERPEGSISTLTIQRTEQRDSAMYRCASSQGRLDEQFFGPGTRLTVL.

Comments on this clonotype: A much larger clonotype is one base distant, so this may be a read error. The CDR3 loop is CASSAPGQSYYEQYF. The CDR3 bases are TGTGCCAGCAGCGCGCCAGGACAGAGCTACTACGAGCAGTACTTC. The V gene is TRBV7-9, the J gene TRBJ2-7; possible D gene TRBD1, 6 bases. CDR3 length: 15 amino acids. Germline-derived CDR1 and CDR2 are SEHNR and FQNEAQ (reference sequence). Trimming pared 5 bases from V and 3 bases from J, leaving 17 bases between.

The chain has TRBV20-1 and TRBJ1-5, with a weak D call TRBD1 (6 bases). Trimming pared 6 bases from V and 4 bases from J, leaving 19 bases between. The CDR3 length is 15 residues. Germline CDR1 is DFQATT and CDR2 is SNEGSKA (reference sequence). The CDR3 is CSAQSGAIWNQPQHF. The CDR3 bases are TGCAGTGCACAGTCGGGGGCTATATGGAATCAGCCCCAGCATTTT.

The table lists this clonotype with a count of one. This could be a read error, since a much larger clone is one nucleotide away. The chain has TRBV12-3 or TRBV12-4 and TRBJ1-4; TRBD1 aligns across 7 bases. This CDR3 is 14 amino acids long. The CDR3 spells CANSFRQGGEKLFF. CDR3 coding DNA: TGTGCCAACAGTTTCCGACAGGGTGGAGAAAAACTGTTTTTT.

There are a few counts of this clonotype. The V call is TRBV7-6, the J call TRBJ2-1; 7 nucleotides match TRBD1. V lost 4 bases, J lost 8 bases, and 11 bases stayed unmatched. This CDR3 comprises 15 residues. The germline V gene encodes CDR1 SGHVS and CDR2 FNYEAQ. The CDR3 reads CASSSLTGKADEQFF. For the CDR3, the DNA is TGTGCCAGCAGCTCCTTGACAGGGAAGGCAGATGAGCAGTTCTTC. The full variable domain, with the rest looked up from reference TRBV7-6 and TRBJ2-1, is GAGVSQSPRYKVTKRGQDVALRCDPISGHVSLYWYRQALGQGPEFLTYFNYEAQQDKSGLPNDRFSAERPEGSISTLTIQRTEQRDSAMYRCASSSLTGKADEQFFGPGTRLTVL.

The chain employs TRBV27 and TRBJ1-1; D call uncertain. CDR1 and CDR2 (germline): MNHEY, SMNVEV (reference sequence). The CDR3 has 14 amino acids. V dropped 4 bases and J dropped 1 base, with 10 bases sitting between them. CDR3 residues: CASSWQDGNTEAFF. In DNA form, the CDR3 reads TGTGCCAGCAGTTGGCAGGACGGGAACACTGAAGCTTTCTTT.

This clonotype has just a few counts. The rearrangement uses TRBV15 and TRBJ2-5; 9 positions agree with TRBD2. V lost 5 bases, J lost 4 bases, and 11 bases stayed unmatched. Germline values: CDR1 LNHNV, CDR2 YYDKDF (reference sequence). The CDR3 runs to 16 residues. The CDR3 region has the DNA TGTGCCACCAGCCTAAGAGCGGGGGGCTGGATAGAGACCCAGTACTTC. Translating it yields CATSLRAGGWIETQYF.

This chain connects TRBV7-2 to TRBJ2-2, with D perhaps matching TRBD1 or TRBD2 (6 bases each). Germline V gene lookup returns CDR1 SGHTA and CDR2 FQGNSA. The CDR3 length is 15 residues. Trimming took 0 bases from V and 10 from J, leaving 15 bases between them. In DNA, the CDR3 is TGTGCCAGCAGCTTAGCGGGGGGCGGCGGGACGGAGCTGTTTTTT. Amino acids: CASSLAGGGGTELFF.

About this clonotype: A junction end diverges from the germline sequence, so it may reflect a read error. This chain joins TRBV20-1 and TRBJ1-6, with D possibly TRBD1 on 6 matching bases. CDR3 length: 15 residues. The germline V gene encodes CDR1 DFQATT and CDR2 SNEGSKA (reference sequence). DNA for the CDR3: TGCAGTGCCAACCCCGGACAGTCCGCGGATTCACCCCCCCACTTT. Translation gives CSANPGQSADSPPHF.

Remarks on this clonotype: The DNA is omitted, as the CDR3 cannot be located on it reliably, and the CDR3 follows TCRdb's listing. The rearrangement joins TRBV12-3 or TRBV12-4 to TRBJ2-1; TRBD1 was called by the table and not checked on the DNA. Inclusive of both ends, the CDR3 amounts to 14 amino acids. The CDR3 is CASSSSVGKVEQFF.

This clonotype was detected many times. The chain carries TRBV7-2 and TRBJ2-3; D gene ambiguous. Trimming pared 3 bases from V and 6 bases from J, leaving 16 bases between. This CDR3 comprises 15 residues. Per germline, CDR1 SGHTA and CDR2 FQGNSA. CDR3 sequence: CASSLGSGSGDTQYF. In DNA form, the CDR3 reads TGTGCCAGCAGCTTGGGCTCCGGCTCCGGGGATACGCAGTATTTT.

This clonotype was seen ten or more times. The V call is TRBV12-3 or TRBV12-4, the J call TRBJ1-2; D is perhaps TRBD1 (6 bases). V was clipped by 4 bases and J by 2 bases, with 11 bases between them. This CDR3 comprises 14 residues. The CDR3 nucleotides read TGTGCCAGCAGTTCCGGACAGTTCAACTATGGCTACACCTTC. This gives the protein CASSSGQFNYGYTF.

A few counts support this clonotype. J is TRBJ2-7 and V is TRBV7-9; D unclear. The germline CDR1 and CDR2 sequences are SEHNR and FQNEAQ (reference sequence). The CDR3 consists of 15 residues. Trimming removed 1 base from V and 0 bases from J, with 10 bases in between. CDR3 bases: TGTGCCAGCAGCTTAGATGACTCCAGCTCCTACGAGCAGTACTTC. This gives the protein CASSLDDSSSYEQYF.

This clonotype has a handful of counts. The genes are TRBV2 and TRBJ1-1; D gene unclear. V was shortened by 3 bases and J by 3 bases, with 14 bases between the two germline ends. The CDR3 is made up of 15 amino acids. CDR1 SNHLY and CDR2 FYNNEI come from the germline V gene. CDR3 protein: CASSEWGSADTEAFF. The CDR3 nucleotides read TGTGCCAGCAGTGAGTGGGGTTCAGCGGACACTGAAGCTTTCTTT.

The chain joins TRBV7-2 to TRBJ1-5; D is perhaps TRBD1 (5 bases). The germline CDR1 and CDR2 sequences are SGHTA and FQGNSA. CDR3 length: 15 amino acids. With 1 base removed from V and 3 bases from J, the gap between germline ends came to 10 bases. The CDR3 nucleotides read TGTGCCAGCAGCTTAGACGGGGCATACAATCAGCCCCAGCATTTT. It is translated as CASSLDGAYNQPQHF.